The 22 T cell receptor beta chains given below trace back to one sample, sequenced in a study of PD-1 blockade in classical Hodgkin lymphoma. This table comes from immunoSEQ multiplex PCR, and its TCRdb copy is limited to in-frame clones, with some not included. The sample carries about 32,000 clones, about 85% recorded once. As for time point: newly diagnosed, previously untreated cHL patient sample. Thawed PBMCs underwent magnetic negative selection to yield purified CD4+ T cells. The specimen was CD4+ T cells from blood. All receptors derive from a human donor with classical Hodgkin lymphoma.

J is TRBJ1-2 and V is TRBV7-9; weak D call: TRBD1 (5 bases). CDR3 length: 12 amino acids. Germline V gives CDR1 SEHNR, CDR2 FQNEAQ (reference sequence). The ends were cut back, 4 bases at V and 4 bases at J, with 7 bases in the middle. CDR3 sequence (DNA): TGTGCCAGCAGCTCAGGGACCTATGGCTACACCTTC. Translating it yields CASSSGTYGYTF.

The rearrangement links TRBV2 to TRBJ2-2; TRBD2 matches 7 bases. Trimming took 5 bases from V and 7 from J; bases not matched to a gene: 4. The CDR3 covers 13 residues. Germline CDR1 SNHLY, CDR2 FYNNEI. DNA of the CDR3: TGTGCCAGCAGTAAAGGACTAGGCGGGGAGCTGTTTTTT. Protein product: CASSKGLGGELFF.

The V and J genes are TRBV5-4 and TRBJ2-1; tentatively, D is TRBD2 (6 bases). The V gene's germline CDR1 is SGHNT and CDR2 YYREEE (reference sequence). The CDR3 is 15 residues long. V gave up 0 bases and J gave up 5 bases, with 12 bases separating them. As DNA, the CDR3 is TGTGCCAGCAGCTTGGCCGGGACTGTTAACAATGAGCAGTTCTTC. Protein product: CASSLAGTVNNEQFF.

CDR3 residues: CASSLVQISNQPQHF. The CDR3 DNA reads TGTGCCAGCAGTTTGGTACAGATTAGCAATCAGCCCCAGCATTTT. The chain combines TRBV28 with TRBJ1-5, with D hard to call. Germline values: CDR1 MDHEN, CDR2 SYDVKM. This CDR3 comprises 15 residues. Trimming took 3 bases from V and 0 from J, leaving 9 bases between them.

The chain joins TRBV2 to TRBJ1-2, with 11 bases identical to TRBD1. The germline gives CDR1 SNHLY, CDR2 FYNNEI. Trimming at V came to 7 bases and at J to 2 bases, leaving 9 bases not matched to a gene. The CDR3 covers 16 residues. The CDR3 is CASIGTGGIANYGYTF. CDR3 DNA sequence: TGTGCCAGCATTGGGACAGGGGGAATCGCGAACTATGGCTACACCTTC. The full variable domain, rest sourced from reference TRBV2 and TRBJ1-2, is EPEVTQTPSHQVTQMGQEVILRCVPISNHLYFYWYRQILGQKVEFLVSFYNNEISEKSEIFDDQFSVERPDGSNFTLKIRSTKLEDSAMYFCASIGTGGIANYGYTFGSGTRLTVV.

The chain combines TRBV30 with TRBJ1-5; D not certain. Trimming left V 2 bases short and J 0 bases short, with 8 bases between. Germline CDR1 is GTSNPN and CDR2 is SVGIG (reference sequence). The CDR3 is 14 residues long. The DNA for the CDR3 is TGTGCCTGGAGTAGAGATAATAGCAATCAGCCCCAGCATTTT. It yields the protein CAWSRDNSNQPQHF.

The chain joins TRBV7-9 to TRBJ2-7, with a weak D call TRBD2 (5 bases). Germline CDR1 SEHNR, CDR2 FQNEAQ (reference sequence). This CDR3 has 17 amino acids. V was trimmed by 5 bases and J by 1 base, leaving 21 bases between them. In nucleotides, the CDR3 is TGTGCCAGCAGCGCCCGAGGAAGGACTCGGGGATCCTACGAGCAGTACTTC. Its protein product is CASSARGRTRGSYEQYF.

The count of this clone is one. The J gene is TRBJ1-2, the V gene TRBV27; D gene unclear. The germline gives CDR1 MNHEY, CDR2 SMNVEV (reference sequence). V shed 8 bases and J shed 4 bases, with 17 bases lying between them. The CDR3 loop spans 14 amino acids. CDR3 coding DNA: TGTGCCAGCCGAGTTACGGGCACCGCCTATGGCTACACCTTC. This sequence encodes CASRVTGTAYGYTF.

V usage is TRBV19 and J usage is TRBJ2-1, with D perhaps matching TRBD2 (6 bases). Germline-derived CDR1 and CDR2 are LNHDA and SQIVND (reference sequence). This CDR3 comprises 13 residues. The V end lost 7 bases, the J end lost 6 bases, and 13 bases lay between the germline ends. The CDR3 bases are TGTGCCAGTACCCCGCTGGGGGGCAATGAGCAGTTCTTC. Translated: CASTPLGGNEQFF.

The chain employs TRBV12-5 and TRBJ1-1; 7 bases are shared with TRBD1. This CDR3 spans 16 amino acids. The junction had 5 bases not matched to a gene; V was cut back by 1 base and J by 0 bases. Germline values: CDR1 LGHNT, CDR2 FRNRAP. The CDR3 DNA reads TGTGCTAGTGGTTTGGGGGACAGATTCATGAACACTGAAGCTTTCTTT. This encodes CASGLGDRFMNTEAFF.

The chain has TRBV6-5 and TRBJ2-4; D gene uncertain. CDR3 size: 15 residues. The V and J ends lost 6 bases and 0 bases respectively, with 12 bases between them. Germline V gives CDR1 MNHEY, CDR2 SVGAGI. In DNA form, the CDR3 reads TGTGCCAGCAGCCCCCCCTCCGTAGCCAAAAACATTCAGTACTTC. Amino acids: CASSPPSVAKNIQYF.

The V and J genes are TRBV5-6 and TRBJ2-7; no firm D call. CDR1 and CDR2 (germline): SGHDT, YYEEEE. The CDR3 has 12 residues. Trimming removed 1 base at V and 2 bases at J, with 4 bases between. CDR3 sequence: CASSLRAYEQYF. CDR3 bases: TGTGCCAGCAGCTTGAGGGCCTACGAGCAGTACTTC.

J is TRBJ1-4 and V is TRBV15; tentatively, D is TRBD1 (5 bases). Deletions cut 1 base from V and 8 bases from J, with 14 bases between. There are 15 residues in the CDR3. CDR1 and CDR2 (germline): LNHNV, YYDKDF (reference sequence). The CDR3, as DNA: TGTGCCACCAGCAGAGGCGACGGGGGACGGGAAAAACTGTTTTTT. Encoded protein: CATSRGDGGREKLFF.

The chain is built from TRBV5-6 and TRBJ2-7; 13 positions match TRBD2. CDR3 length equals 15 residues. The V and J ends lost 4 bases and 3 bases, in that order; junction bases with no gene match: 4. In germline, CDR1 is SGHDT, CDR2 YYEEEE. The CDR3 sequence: CASSAGLAGYYEQYF. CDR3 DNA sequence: TGTGCCAGCAGCGCGGGACTAGCGGGATACTACGAGCAGTACTTC.

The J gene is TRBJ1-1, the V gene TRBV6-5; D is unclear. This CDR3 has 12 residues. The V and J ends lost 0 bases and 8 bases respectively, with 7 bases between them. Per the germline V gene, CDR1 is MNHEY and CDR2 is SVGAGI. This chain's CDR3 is CASSYSGKEAFF. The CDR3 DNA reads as TGTGCCAGCAGTTACTCTGGCAAAGAAGCTTTCTTT.

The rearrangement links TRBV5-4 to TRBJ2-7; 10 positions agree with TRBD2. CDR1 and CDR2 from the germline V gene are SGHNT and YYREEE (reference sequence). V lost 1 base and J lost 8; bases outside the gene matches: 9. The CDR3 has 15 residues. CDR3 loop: CASSLRSSGSYQQYV. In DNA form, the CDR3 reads TGTGCCAGCAGCTTGAGGTCTAGCGGGAGTTATCAGCAGTACGTC.

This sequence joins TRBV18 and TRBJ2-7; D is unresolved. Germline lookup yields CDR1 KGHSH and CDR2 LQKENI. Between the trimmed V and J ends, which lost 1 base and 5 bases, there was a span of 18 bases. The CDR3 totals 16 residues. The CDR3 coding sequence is TGTGCCAGCTCACCACGTTCACTCTTTGGTGTCAACGAGCAGTACTTC. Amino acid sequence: CASSPRSLFGVNEQYF.

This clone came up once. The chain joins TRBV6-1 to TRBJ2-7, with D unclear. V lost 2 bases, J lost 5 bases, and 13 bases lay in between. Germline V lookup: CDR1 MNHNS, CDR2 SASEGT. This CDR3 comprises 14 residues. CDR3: CASSESLLRDEQYV. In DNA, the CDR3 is TGTGCCAGCAGTGAAAGCCTCCTAAGGGACGAGCAGTACGTC.

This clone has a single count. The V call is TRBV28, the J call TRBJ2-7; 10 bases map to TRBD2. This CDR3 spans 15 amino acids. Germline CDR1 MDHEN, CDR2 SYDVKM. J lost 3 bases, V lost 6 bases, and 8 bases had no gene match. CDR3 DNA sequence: TGTGCCAGCAGCTCAGGACTAGCGGCTCACTACGAGCAGTACGTC. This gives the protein CASSSGLAAHYEQYV.

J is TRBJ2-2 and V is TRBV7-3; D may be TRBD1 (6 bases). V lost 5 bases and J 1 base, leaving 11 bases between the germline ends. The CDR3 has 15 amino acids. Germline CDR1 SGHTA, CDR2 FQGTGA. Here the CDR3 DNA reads TGTGCCAGCAGCCCAGGGGAAAGGAACACCGGGGAGCTGTTTTTT. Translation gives CASSPGERNTGELFF.

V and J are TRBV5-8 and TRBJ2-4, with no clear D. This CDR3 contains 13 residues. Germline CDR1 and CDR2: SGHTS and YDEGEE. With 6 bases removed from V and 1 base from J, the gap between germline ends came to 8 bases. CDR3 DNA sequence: TGTGCCAGCATTACCTTGGCCAAAAACATTCAGTACTTC. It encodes CASITLAKNIQYF.

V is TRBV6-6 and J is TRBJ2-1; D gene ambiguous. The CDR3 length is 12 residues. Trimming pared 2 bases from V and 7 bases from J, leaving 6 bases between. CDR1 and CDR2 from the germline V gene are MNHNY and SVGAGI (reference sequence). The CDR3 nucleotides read TGTGCCAGCAGTTACGTGGGGAATGAGCAGTTCTTC. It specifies CASSYVGNEQFF.